This is a list of T cell receptor beta chains from one sample in a study of early T cells in non-severe SARS-CoV-2 infection. TCRdb itself ran the 5' RACE reads through MiXCR, one entry per CDR3 protein. The table records over 50,000 distinct CDR3 sequences, 10% to 15% of them present only once. Sequencing was carried out using whole blood. Receptors were obtained from an adult who was a healthcare worker with PCR-confirmed SARS-CoV-2 infection or an uninfected control (not recorded which). Both conserved end residues are part of each CDR3. The order of the fields is CDR3 protein, CDR3 DNA, D gene, J gene, clone size, V gene. D genes are given only for firm matches. Size values are once, few and many counts, or a class for expanded clones, and some rows have none.

CSVESGFHEGEKLFF | TGCAGCGTTGAAAGCGGGTTCCATGAGGGAGAAAAACTGTTTTTT | - | TRBJ1-4 | - | TRBV29-1
CASSLHGAAEAFF | TGTGCCAGCAGCTTACACGGGGCGGCTGAAGCTTTCTTT | - | TRBJ1-1 | few | TRBV11-1
CASSEATGWGETQYF | TGTGCCAGCAGTGAAGCCACAGGGTGGGGGGAGACCCAGTACTTC | - | TRBJ2-5 | - | TRBV6-1
CASNPLSGTTGELFF | TGTGCCAGCAACCCCCTGAGTGGTACCACCGGGGAGCTGTTTTTT | - | TRBJ2-2 | few | TRBV9
CASRPGGPSGTNVLTF | TGTGCCAGTAGACCAGGGGGGCCCTCTGGGACCAACGTCCTGACTTTC | - | TRBJ2-6 | few | TRBV19
CASSLVLAPYNEQFF | TGTGCCAGCAGCTTAGTTCTAGCGCCCTACAATGAGCAGTTCTTC | - | TRBJ2-1 | few | TRBV11-2
CAWRGWDRGTYEQYF | TGTGCCTGGAGGGGTTGGGACAGGGGGACCTACGAGCAGTACTTC | TRBD1 | TRBJ2-7 | - | TRBV30
CASSPGRQRLLYEQYF | TGTGCCAGCAGCCCGGGGCGACAGCGCCTACTTTACGAGCAGTACTTC | - | TRBJ2-7 | many | TRBV5-6
CASSARTGHSGNTIYF | TGTGCCAGCAGCGCCCGGACGGGACACTCTGGAAACACCATATATTTT | - | TRBJ1-3 | many | TRBV9
CASSRGRPVDTQYF | TGTGCCAGCTCACGCGGACGGCCAGTAGATACGCAGTATTTT | - | TRBJ2-3 | - | TRBV18
CASSNQGPTDTQYF | TGTGCCAGCTCCAACCAGGGGCCCACAGATACGCAGTATTTT | - | TRBJ2-3 | - | TRBV28
CSVESLAGTLYF | TGCAGCGTTGAGTCCCTAGCGGGAACGCTGTACTTC | TRBD2 | TRBJ2-7 | few | TRBV29-1
CASTLPPKAFF | TGTGCCAGCACCCTCCCACCCAAGGCTTTCTTT | - | TRBJ1-1 | few | TRBV7-9
CSARGLAGAQNFNEQFF | TGCAGTGCTAGAGGACTAGCGGGAGCCCAGAATTTCAATGAGCAGTTCTTC | TRBD2 | TRBJ2-1 | many | TRBV20-1
CSARETGLAGTREAQYF | TGCAGTGCTAGGGAGACGGGGCTAGCGGGTACAAGAGAAGCCCAGTACTTC | TRBD2 | TRBJ2-5 | few | TRBV20-1
CSVRIETQYF | TGCAGCGTTAGAATAGAGACCCAGTACTTC | - | TRBJ2-5 | few | TRBV29-1
CASRTRDGAYSNQPQHF | TGTGCCAGCAGAACCCGGGACGGGGCTTATAGCAATCAGCCCCAGCATTTT | - | TRBJ1-5 | - | TRBV6-5
CASSRGRGGDTGELFF | TGTGCCAGCAGCAGAGGACGGGGGGGCGACACCGGGGAGCTGTTTTTT | TRBD2 | TRBJ2-2 | few | TRBV3-1
CASSKRTGPNTEAFF | TGTGCCAGCAGTAAACGAACAGGACCGAACACTGAAGCTTTCTTT | - | TRBJ1-1 | many | TRBV27
CASSPRQTSGWVLHF | TGTGCCAGCAGCCCTCGACAGACGTCCGGGTGGGTCCTCCACTTT | - | TRBJ1-6 | - | TRBV3-1
CAWSVPVLPDEQYF | TGTGCCTGGAGTGTACCGGTCCTCCCGGACGAGCAGTACTTC | - | TRBJ2-7 | - | TRBV30
CASSQVYETQYF | TGTGCCAGCAGCCAAGTATACGAGACCCAGTACTTC | - | TRBJ2-5 | few | TRBV14
CASSLLVSPNSPLHF | TGTGCCAGCAGCTTACTCGTTAGTCCAAATTCACCCCTCCACTTT | - | TRBJ1-6 | many | TRBV7-3
CASSHLSSGYTF | TGTGCCAGCAGCCACTTATCGTCCGGCTACACCTTC | - | TRBJ1-2 | - | TRBV7-2
CASSVGASGRRSEQFF | TGTGCCAGCAGCGTAGGGGCTAGCGGGAGGAGGAGTGAGCAGTTCTTC | TRBD2 | TRBJ2-1 | many | TRBV9
CASRMGNEQFF | TGTGCCAGCAGAATGGGGAATGAGCAGTTCTTC | - | TRBJ2-1 | many | TRBV6-5
CACLPGGNTIYF | TGTGCCTGCCTGCCGGGAGGAAACACCATATATTTT | - | TRBJ1-3 | many | TRBV30
CSHYRGLTEAFF | TGCAGCCACTACAGGGGGCTCACTGAAGCTTTCTTT | TRBD1 | TRBJ1-1 | - | TRBV29-1
CRARWGLQPYEQYF | TGCAGGGCTAGATGGGGACTTCAACCCTACGAGCAGTACTTC | - | TRBJ2-7 | - | TRBV20-1
CASRPRHRTGDGGYTF | TGTGCAAGTCGCCCCCGCCACAGGACAGGGGATGGCGGCTACACCTTC | - | TRBJ1-2 | many | TRBV12-2
CASSRQGANEKLFF | TGTGCCAGCAGCCGACAGGGGGCTAATGAAAAACTGTTTTTT | TRBD1 | TRBJ1-4 | few | TRBV28
CASSRRRGNGPYEQYF | TGTGCCAGCAGTCGGAGGAGAGGGAATGGACCCTACGAGCAGTACTTC | - | TRBJ2-7 | few | TRBV3-1
CSVRTGSPTYEQYF | TGCAGCGTGAGGACAGGAAGCCCGACCTACGAGCAGTACTTC | TRBD1 | TRBJ2-7 | many | TRBV29-1
CASSLTQGNSPLHF | TGTGCCAGCAGTTTAACACAGGGGAATTCACCCCTCCACTTT | TRBD1 | TRBJ1-6 | many | TRBV12-3/TRBV12-4
CASSFYRVGETQYF | TGTGCCAGCAGTTTTTACCGGGTAGGAGAGACCCAGTACTTC | - | TRBJ2-5 | many | TRBV12-3/TRBV12-4
CASSPLLLANTYNEQFF | TGTGCCAGCTCACCACTCCTACTAGCGAATACCTACAATGAGCAGTTCTTC | TRBD2 | TRBJ2-1 | many | TRBV18
CSAHQGGISAEAFF | TGCAGCGCCCATCAGGGCGGAATCTCTGCTGAAGCTTTCTTT | - | TRBJ1-1 | many | TRBV29-1
CASSHQGRAVEQYF | TGTGCCAGCAGCCATCAAGGACGGGCAGTCGAGCAGTACTTC | - | TRBJ2-7 | - | TRBV14
CASSQGLAETYEQYF | TGTGCCAGCAGCCAGGGACTAGCGGAAACCTACGAGCAGTACTTC | TRBD2 | TRBJ2-7 | few | TRBV2
CASSPGEDTQYF | TGTGCCAGCAGCCCTGGGGAAGATACGCAGTATTTT | - | TRBJ2-3 | few | TRBV27
CASSMTVDTQYF | TGTGCCAGCAGCATGACGGTGGATACGCAGTATTTT | - | TRBJ2-3 | - | TRBV11-2
CAIRAYDRAGYEQYF | TGTGCCATCAGGGCCTACGACAGGGCTGGTTACGAGCAGTACTTC | TRBD1 | TRBJ2-7 | few | TRBV10-3
CASSSGLAGVITYNEQFF | TGTGCCAGCAGTTCGGGACTAGCGGGAGTAATCACCTACAATGAGCAGTTCTTC | TRBD2 | TRBJ2-1 | many | TRBV6-2/TRBV6-3
CASSLDSPDQPQHF | TGCGCCAGCAGCTTGGACAGTCCCGATCAGCCCCAGCATTTT | - | TRBJ1-5 | few | TRBV5-1
CASSYLYNEQFF | TGTGCCAGCAGTTACTTATACAATGAGCAGTTCTTC | - | TRBJ2-1 | many | TRBV6-6
CASSYPESAGGSSNQPQHF | TGTGCCAGCAGTTACCCCGAGTCGGCAGGGGGGTCGAGCAATCAGCCCCAGCATTTT | TRBD1 | TRBJ1-5 | - | TRBV6-2/TRBV6-3
CASSPNYNEQFF | TGTGCCAGCAGCCCTAACTACAATGAGCAGTTCTTC | - | TRBJ2-1 | many | TRBV7-8
CASSKSDRGMNTEAFF | TGCGCCAGCAGCAAATCAGACAGGGGGATGAACACTGAAGCTTTCTTT | TRBD1 | TRBJ1-1 | few | TRBV5-1